The clone carrying this T cell receptor (beta chain) was seen repeatedly, ten times or more. This sample was taken from a study of blood T cells in healthy people across ages. The second PCR ran roughly 6 to 11 cycles with a sample-barcoded 5' primer and J-beta primers. Each CDR3 protein is one row after TCRdb ran MiXCR on the 5' RACE reads. The table shows 590,000 or so distinct CDR3 sequences, with approximately 30% occurring only once. The clonotype was recovered from a woman over 75 in good health. The sample was blood.

CDR3 region: CASSVGSGEAFF. The CDR3 coding sequence is TGTGCCAGCAGCGTAGGAAGTGGTGAAGCTTTCTTT. The genes are TRBV9 and TRBJ1-1; D gene unclear. V gave up 0 bases and J gave up 7 bases, with 7 bases separating them. Per germline, CDR1 SGDLS and CDR2 YYNGEE. This CDR3 is 12 amino acids long. The variable domain in full, with the rest retrieved from reference TRBV9 and TRBJ1-1, is DSGVTQTPKHLITATGQRVTLRCSPRSGDLSVYWYQQSLDQGLQFLIQYYNGEERAKGNILERFSAQQFPDLHSELNLSSLELGDSALYFCASSVGSGEAFFGQGTRLTVV.